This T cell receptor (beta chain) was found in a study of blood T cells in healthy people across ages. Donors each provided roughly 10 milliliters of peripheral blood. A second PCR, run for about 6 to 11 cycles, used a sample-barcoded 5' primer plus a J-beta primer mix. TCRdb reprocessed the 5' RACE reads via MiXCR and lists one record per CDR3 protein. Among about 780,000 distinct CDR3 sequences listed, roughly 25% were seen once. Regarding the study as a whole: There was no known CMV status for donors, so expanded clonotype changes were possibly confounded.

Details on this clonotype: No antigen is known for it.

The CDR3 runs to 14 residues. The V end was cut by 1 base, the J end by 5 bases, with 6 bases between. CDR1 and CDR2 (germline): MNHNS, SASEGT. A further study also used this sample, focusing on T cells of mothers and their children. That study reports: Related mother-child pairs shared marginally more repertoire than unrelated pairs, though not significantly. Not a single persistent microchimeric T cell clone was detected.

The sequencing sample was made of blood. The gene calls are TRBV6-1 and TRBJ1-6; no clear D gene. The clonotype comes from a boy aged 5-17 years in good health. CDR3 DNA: TGTGCCAGCAGTGAAGACGGTGATAATTCACCCCTCCACTTT. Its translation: CASSEDGDNSPLHF.